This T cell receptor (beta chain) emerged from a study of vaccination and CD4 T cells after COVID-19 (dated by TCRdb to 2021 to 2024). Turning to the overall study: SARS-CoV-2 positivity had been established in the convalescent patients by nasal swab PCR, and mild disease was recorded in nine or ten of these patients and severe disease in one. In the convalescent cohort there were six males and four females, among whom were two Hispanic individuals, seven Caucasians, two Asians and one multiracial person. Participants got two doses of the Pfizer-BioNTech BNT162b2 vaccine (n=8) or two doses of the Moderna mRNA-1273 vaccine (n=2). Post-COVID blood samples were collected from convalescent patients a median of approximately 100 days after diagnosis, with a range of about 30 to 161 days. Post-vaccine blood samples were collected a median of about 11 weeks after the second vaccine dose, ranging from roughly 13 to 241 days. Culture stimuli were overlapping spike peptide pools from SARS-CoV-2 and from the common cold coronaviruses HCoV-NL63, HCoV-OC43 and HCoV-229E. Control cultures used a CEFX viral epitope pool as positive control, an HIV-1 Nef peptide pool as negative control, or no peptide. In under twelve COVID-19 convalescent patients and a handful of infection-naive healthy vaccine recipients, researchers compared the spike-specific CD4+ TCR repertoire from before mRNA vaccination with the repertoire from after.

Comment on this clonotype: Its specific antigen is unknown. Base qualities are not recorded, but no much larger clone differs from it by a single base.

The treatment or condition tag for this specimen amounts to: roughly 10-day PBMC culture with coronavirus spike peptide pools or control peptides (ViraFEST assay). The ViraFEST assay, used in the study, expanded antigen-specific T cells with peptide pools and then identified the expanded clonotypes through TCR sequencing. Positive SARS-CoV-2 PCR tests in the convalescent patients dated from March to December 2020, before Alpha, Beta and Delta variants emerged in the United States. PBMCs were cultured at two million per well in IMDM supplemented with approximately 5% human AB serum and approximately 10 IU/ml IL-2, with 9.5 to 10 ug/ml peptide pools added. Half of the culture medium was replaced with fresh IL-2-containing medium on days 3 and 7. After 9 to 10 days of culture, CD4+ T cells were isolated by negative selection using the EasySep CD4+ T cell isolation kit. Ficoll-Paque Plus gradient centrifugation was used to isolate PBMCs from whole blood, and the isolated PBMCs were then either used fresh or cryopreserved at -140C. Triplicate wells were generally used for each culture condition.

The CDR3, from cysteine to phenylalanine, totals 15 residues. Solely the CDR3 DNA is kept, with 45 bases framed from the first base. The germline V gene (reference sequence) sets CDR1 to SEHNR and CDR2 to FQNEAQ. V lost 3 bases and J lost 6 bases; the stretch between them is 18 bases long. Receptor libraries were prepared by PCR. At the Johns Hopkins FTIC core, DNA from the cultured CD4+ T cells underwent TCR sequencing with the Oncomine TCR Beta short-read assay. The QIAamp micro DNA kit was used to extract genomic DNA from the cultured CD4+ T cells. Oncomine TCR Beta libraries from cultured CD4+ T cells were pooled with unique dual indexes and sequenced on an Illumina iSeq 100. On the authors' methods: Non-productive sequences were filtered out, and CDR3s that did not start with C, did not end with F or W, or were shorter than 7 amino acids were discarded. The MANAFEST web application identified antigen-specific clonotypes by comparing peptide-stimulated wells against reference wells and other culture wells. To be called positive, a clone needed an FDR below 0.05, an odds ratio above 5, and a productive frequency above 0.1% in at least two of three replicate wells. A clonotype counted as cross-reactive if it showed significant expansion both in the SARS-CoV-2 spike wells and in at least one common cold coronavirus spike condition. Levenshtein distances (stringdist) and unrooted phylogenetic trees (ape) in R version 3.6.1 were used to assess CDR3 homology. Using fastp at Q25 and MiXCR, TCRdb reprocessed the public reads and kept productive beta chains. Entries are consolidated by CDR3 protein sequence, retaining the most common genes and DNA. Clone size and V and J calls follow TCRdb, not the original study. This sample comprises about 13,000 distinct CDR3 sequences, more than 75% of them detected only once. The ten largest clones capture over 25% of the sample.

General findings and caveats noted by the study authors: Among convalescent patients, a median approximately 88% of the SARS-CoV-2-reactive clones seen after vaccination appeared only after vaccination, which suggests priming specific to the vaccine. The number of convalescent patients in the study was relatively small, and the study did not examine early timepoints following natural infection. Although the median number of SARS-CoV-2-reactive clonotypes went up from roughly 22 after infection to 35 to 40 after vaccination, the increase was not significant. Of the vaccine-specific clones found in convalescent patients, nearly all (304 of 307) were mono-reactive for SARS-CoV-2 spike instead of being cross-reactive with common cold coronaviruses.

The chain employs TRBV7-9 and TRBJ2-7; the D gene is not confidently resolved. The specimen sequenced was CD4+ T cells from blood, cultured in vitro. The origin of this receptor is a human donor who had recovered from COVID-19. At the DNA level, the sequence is TGTGCCAGCAGCTTTCAATTTCACTCGATGAGCGAGCAGTACTTC. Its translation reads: CASSFQFHSMSEQYF.